The 24 T cell receptor beta chains reported below all come from one sample, sequenced in a study of control samples from healthy donors and cancer patients. Measured with immunoSEQ multiplex PCR; TCRdb has only the in-frame clones, and not every one. The sample records roughly 220,000 clones, about 93% being singletons. The specimen was blood. These receptors all stem from a man in his fifties or sixties in good health.

This clone has only one observation. The rearrangement links TRBV10-2 to TRBJ2-3; D gene ambiguous. Germline V CDR1 and CDR2: WSHSY, SAAADI. The V end was cut by 5 bases, the J end by 4 bases, with 7 bases between. This CDR3 comprises 12 residues. CDR3 DNA: TGCGCCAGCAGTAGAACTTCAGATACGCAGTATTTT. This gives the protein CASSRTSDTQYF.

This clone was seen a single time. The gene calls are TRBV15 and TRBJ1-3; TRBD1 might be the D (5 bases). CDR1 is LNHNV and CDR2 is YYDKDF in the germline V gene (reference sequence). Trimming took off 8 bases at V and 4 bases at J, with 9 bases between the two ends. This CDR3 is built from 12 residues. This chain's CDR3 is CATGGYGNTIYF. Written as DNA, the CDR3 is TGTGCCACCGGGGGATACGGAAACACCATATATTTT.

CDR3 DNA: TGTGCCAGCTCTGGGGGGGATCAGCCCCAGCATTTT. It is translated as CASSGGDQPQHF. The chain uses TRBV18 and TRBJ1-5, with D possibly matching TRBD1 (5 bases). Germline CDR1 reads KGHSH; CDR2 reads LQKENI. Between the trimmed V and J ends, which lost 6 bases and 5 bases, there was a span of 8 bases. The CDR3 runs 12 residues.

The sample holds a few counts of this clone. The chain links TRBV19 to TRBJ1-2; D may be TRBD1 (5 bases). The CDR3 runs 15 residues. Trimming took off 8 bases at V and 3 bases at J, with 19 bases between the two ends. Per germline, CDR1 LNHDA and CDR2 SQIVND (reference sequence). Here the CDR3 DNA reads TGTGCCAGTTGGGTCGGCGGGGCTGGCGACTATGGCTACACCTTC. Translated: CASWVGGAGDYGYTF. The full variable domain, in which reference TRBV19 and TRBJ1-2 provide the parts outside the CDR3, is DGGITQSPKYLFRKEGQNVTLSCEQNLNHDAMYWYRQDPGQGLRLIYYSQIVNDFQKGDIAEGYSVSREKKESFPLTVTSAQKNPTAFYLCASWVGGAGDYGYTFGSGTRLTVV.

V usage is TRBV4-3 and J usage is TRBJ2-5; D gene ambiguous. CDR1 is LGHNA, CDR2 YSLEER, per germline. V shed 0 bases and J shed 4 bases, with 6 bases lying between them. The CDR3 sequence is 13 residues long. In nucleotides, the CDR3 is TGCGCCAGCAGCCAAGATCTAGTAGAGACCCAGTACTTC. Its translation: CASSQDLVETQYF.

The gene calls are TRBV25-1 and TRBJ1-4; D unclear. The CDR3 extends over 14 amino acids. CDR1 and CDR2 from the germline V gene are MGHDK and SYGVNS. Trimming cost V 9 bases and J 1 base, with 12 bases left between them. The CDR3 nucleotides read TGTGCCAGTACCCCCATGGGAACTAATGAAAAACTGTTTTTT. It encodes CASTPMGTNEKLFF.

The chain has TRBV3-1 (or the pseudogene TRBV3-2) and TRBJ1-4, with D unresolved. V lost 4 bases and J lost 6, with 6 bases in between. There are 12 residues in the CDR3. Germline assignment: CDR1 LGHDT and CDR2 YNNKEL (reference sequence). The CDR3 DNA sequence: TGTGCCAGCAGCCCCATCCATGAAAAACTGTTTTTT. Translating gives CASSPIHEKLFF.

This chain joins TRBV5-1 and TRBJ1-1; no reliable D call. There are 14 residues in the CDR3. Between the trimmed V and J ends, which lost 5 bases and 5 bases, there was a span of 16 bases. Germline V lookup: CDR1 SGHRS, CDR2 YFSETQ. The CDR3 loop reads CASRSESGVTEAFF. CDR3 sequence (DNA): TGCGCCAGCAGGTCGGAGAGCGGTGTGACTGAAGCTTTCTTT.

This chain links TRBV7-2 with TRBJ1-2, with 9 bases aligning to TRBD1. Germline assignment: CDR1 SGHTA and CDR2 FQGNSA. The CDR3 is made up of 15 amino acids. The V gene end was trimmed by 3 bases and the J gene end by 6 bases; junction bases not matched to a gene: 8. The CDR3 reads CASSFATGGLDGYTF. CDR3 DNA sequence: TGTGCCAGCAGCTTCGCGACAGGGGGTCTAGATGGCTACACCTTC.

The CDR3 DNA reads as TGTGCCAGCAGCAAAGACAGGACACGCACAGATACGCAGTATTTT. This codes for CASSKDRTRTDTQYF. The chain uses TRBV6-5 and TRBJ2-3; D might be TRBD1 (6 bases). CDR1 is MNHEY, CDR2 SVGAGI, per germline. V was shortened by 6 bases and J by 1 base, with 14 bases between the two germline ends. The CDR3 totals 15 residues.

The chain uses TRBV5-4 and TRBJ1-1; 8 bases agree with TRBD1. The germline gives CDR1 SGHNT, CDR2 YYREEE (reference sequence). V was pared by 4 bases and J by 5 bases, with 4 bases of the junction left unmatched. The CDR3 extends over 13 amino acids. The CDR3 DNA reads as TGTGCCAGCAGCACGGACAGGGAGACTGAAGCTTTCTTT. This gives the protein CASSTDRETEAFF.

The rearrangement links TRBV2 to TRBJ1-6; D gene uncertain. The germline CDR1 and CDR2 sequences are SNHLY and FYNNEI. The germline V and J ends were trimmed by 7 bases and 8 bases, with 30 bases remaining between them. The CDR3 is 19 amino acids. CDR3 sequence: CASNWPPSSQSGRYSPLHF. The CDR3 DNA reads TGTGCCAGCAATTGGCCACCCTCGTCACAGTCAGGCCGGTATTCACCCCTCCACTTT. Looking up the rest from reference TRBV2 and TRBJ1-6 gives the full variable domain: EPEVTQTPSHQVTQMGQEVILRCVPISNHLYFYWYRQILGQKVEFLVSFYNNEISEKSEIFDDQFSVERPDGSNFTLKIRSTKLEDSAMYFCASNWPPSSQSGRYSPLHFGNGTRLTVT.

On this clone itself: The sample holds other DNA sequences that translate to the same CDR3. The V gene is TRBV6-5, the J gene TRBJ1-1; D is undetermined. CDR3 size: 13 residues. Germline V gene sequence: CDR1 MNHEY, CDR2 SVGAGI. V lost 0 bases, J lost 1 base, and 3 bases lay in between. The CDR3 coding sequence is TGTGCCAGCAGTTACTCGAGGAACACTGAAGCTTTCTTT. This translates into CASSYSRNTEAFF.

J is TRBJ2-1 and V is TRBV3-1 (or the pseudogene TRBV3-2); 8 positions match TRBD1. This CDR3 spans 14 amino acids. CDR1 is LGHDT, CDR2 YNNKEL, per germline (reference sequence). V lost 1 base to trimming and J lost 7 bases; unmatched junction nucleotides: 3. This chain's CDR3 is CASSQVDRENEQFF. DNA of the CDR3: TGTGCCAGCAGCCAAGTGGACAGGGAAAATGAGCAGTTCTTC.

This chain joins TRBV6-6 and TRBJ2-1, with 8 bases identical to TRBD1. J gave up 8 bases and V 2 bases, and 8 bases lay outside the gene matches. The germline gives CDR1 MNHNY, CDR2 SVGAGI (reference sequence). The CDR3 is 15 amino acids. In nucleotides, the CDR3 is TGTGCCAGCAGTTACCCCCGACAGGGGACAGATGAGCAGTTCTTC. Translation gives CASSYPRQGTDEQFF.

V usage is TRBV2 and J usage is TRBJ1-6, with 7 bases identical to TRBD1. The junction had 9 bases not matched to a gene; V was cut back by 6 bases and J by 7 bases. CDR3 length: 15 amino acids. Germline-derived CDR1 and CDR2 are SNHLY and FYNNEI. The DNA for the CDR3 is TGTGCCAGCAGCCCGACAGGGATTAGGAATTCACCCCTCCACTTT. Protein: CASSPTGIRNSPLHF.

This clone has just one count. The gene calls are TRBV9 and TRBJ1-1; the match to TRBD1 covers 9 bases. Germline CDR1 is SGDLS and CDR2 is YYNGEE. The CDR3 has 17 residues. V was clipped by 4 bases and J by 5 bases; unmatched bases: 15. This chain's CDR3 is CASSPRRGTGKGTEAFF. Here the CDR3 DNA reads TGTGCCAGCAGCCCAAGAAGGGGGACAGGGAAAGGAACTGAAGCTTTCTTT.

Of note for this clone: Other DNA sequences from this sample encode an identical CDR3 as well. J is TRBJ1-6 and V is TRBV19; D gene unclear. The CDR3 has 14 residues. Per germline, CDR1 LNHDA and CDR2 SQIVND (reference sequence). Trimming cost V 3 bases and J 5 bases, with 8 bases left between them. The CDR3 loop is CASSITGDNSPLHF. For the CDR3, the DNA is TGTGCCAGTAGTATCACGGGAGATAATTCACCCCTCCACTTT.

The chain couples TRBV6-4 to TRBJ1-5, with D possibly TRBD1 on 6 matching bases. The V end was cut by 6 bases, the J end by 6 bases, with 18 bases between. The CDR3 length is 15 residues. CDR1 is MRHNA, CDR2 SNTAGT, per germline. This CDR3 is CASRSFGGRVQPQHF. Here the CDR3 DNA reads TGTGCCAGCAGAAGTTTTGGGGGGCGAGTTCAGCCCCAGCATTTT.

The chain recombines TRBV5-1 with TRBJ2-7; D assignment may be TRBD1 or TRBD2 (7 bases each). The CDR3 has 13 residues. CDR1 is SGHRS, CDR2 YFSETQ, per germline. V was cut by 4 bases and J by 7 bases, with 15 bases left in between. The CDR3 here is CASSGEGAGEQYF. CDR3 sequence (DNA): TGCGCCAGCAGCGGGGAGGGGGCCGGGGAGCAGTACTTC.

The chain carries TRBV7-4 and TRBJ2-7; tentatively, D is TRBD1 or TRBD2 (6 bases each). Germline-derived CDR1 and CDR2 are SGHVT and SQSDAQ. The CDR3 is 11 residues long. The CDR3 sequence: CASSSGGGYGV. The CDR3 coding sequence is TGTGCCAGCAGCTCCGGGGGCGGCTACGGCGTC.

The V call is TRBV19, the J call TRBJ1-5; D gene unclear. The CDR3 loop spans 14 amino acids. Germline V CDR1 and CDR2: LNHDA, SQIVND (reference sequence). The V gene lost 3 bases and the J gene lost 0 bases, with 6 bases spanning the gap. Here the CDR3 DNA reads TGTGCCAGTAGTATGGAAAGTAGCAATCAGCCCCAGCATTTT. Protein product: CASSMESSNQPQHF.

This clone occurred once. The chain carries TRBV9 and TRBJ2-3, with D uncertain. V was cut by 0 bases and J by 2 bases, with 10 bases left in between. The CDR3 contains 15 residues. Germline V gene data show CDR1 as SGDLS and CDR2 as YYNGEE. DNA for the CDR3: TGTGCCAGCAGCGTAGAGTTGCGCAACACAGATACGCAGTATTTT. Protein sequence: CASSVELRNTDTQYF.

This clone was found once. The rearrangement links TRBV5-1 to TRBJ1-6; TRBD1 is a possible D gene (6 bases). The CDR3 extends over 14 amino acids. V lost 3 bases, J lost 7 bases, and 11 bases lay in between. CDR1 is SGHRS, CDR2 YFSETQ, per germline. CDR3 in amino acids: CASSWTVTNSPLHF. The DNA for the CDR3 is TGCGCCAGCAGCTGGACAGTGACAAATTCACCCCTCCACTTT. The complete variable domain, with remaining parts taken from reference TRBV5-1 and TRBJ1-6, reads KAGVTQTPRYLIKTRGQQVTLSCSPISGHRSVSWYQQTPGQGLQFLFEYFSETQRNKGNFPGRFSGRQFSNSRSEMNVSTLELGDSALYLCASSWTVTNSPLHFGNGTRLTVT.